The entry below describes one T cell receptor (beta chain). The antigen is not known. The entry originates in a study of T cell responses to AZD1222 COVID-19 vaccine. Study-wide findings and caveats: Sampled repertoires all dated from after the peak T cell response.

Using immunoSEQ multiplex PCR, the repertoire was profiled, and TCRdb retains in-frame clones only, with some absent. The sample has roughly 130,000 clones, about nine tenths seen once. The TCR originated in an adult in good health. The starting material was peripheral blood, obtained on day 0 of AZD1222 vaccination.

CDR3 bases: TGTGCCAGTACTCTGACAGGGGGCGCATCTGGAAACACCATATATTTT. Protein sequence: CASTLTGGASGNTIYF. The chain joins TRBV19 to TRBJ1-3; 10 bases agree with TRBD1. Germline trimming cut 7 bases from V and 1 base from J; bases unmatched to any gene: 7. Germline CDR1 reads LNHDA; CDR2 reads SQIVND (reference sequence). CDR3 length: 16 amino acids.